This T cell receptor beta chain was sequenced in a study of Graves' ophthalmopathy and Graves' hyperthyroidism. The CDR3 spans 13 residues. Germline V gene data show CDR1 as SQVTM and CDR2 as ANQGSEA. V shed 2 bases and J shed 4 bases, with 11 bases lying between them. From RNA, the CDR3 regions of TCR beta chains were amplified and sequenced. Scientists carried out first-round RT-PCR using HTBI primers and then a second-round multiplex PCR. TCRdb redid the calling of the multiplex PCR reads with MiXCR, one entry per CDR3 protein. This table holds 350,000 to 400,000 distinct CDR3 sequences, 18% found once.

The source is a woman aged 18-30 years with Graves' ophthalmopathy. Source material: peripheral blood. J is TRBJ1-1 and V is TRBV29-1; tentatively, D is TRBD1 (5 bases). For the CDR3, the DNA is TGCAGCGTTGAATGGGGGAGCGGCACTGAAGCTTTCTTT. It encodes CSVEWGSGTEAFF.